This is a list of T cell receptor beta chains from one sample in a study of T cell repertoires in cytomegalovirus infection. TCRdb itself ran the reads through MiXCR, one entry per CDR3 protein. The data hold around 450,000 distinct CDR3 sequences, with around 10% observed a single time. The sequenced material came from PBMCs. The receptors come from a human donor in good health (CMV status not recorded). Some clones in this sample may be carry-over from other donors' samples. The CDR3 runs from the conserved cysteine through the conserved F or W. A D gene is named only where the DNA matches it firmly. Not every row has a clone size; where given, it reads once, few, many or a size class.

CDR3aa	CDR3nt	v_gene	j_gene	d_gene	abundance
CASRNSWGRGTLNEQFF	TGTGCCAGCAGGAATTCTTGGGGCAGGGGGACGCTCAATGAGCAGTTCTTC	TRBV14	TRBJ2-1	TRBD1	NA
CASSQGPAAIAKNIQYF	TGTGCCAGCAGCCAAGGGCCGGCAGCGATAGCCAAAAACATTCAGTACTTC	TRBV7-2	TRBJ2-4	NA	many
CASSLWWSRESGELFF	TGTGCCAGCAGCTTATGGTGGTCCCGGGAGTCCGGGGAGCTGTTTTTT	TRBV11-2	TRBJ2-2	NA	NA
CASSSNSGANVLTF	TGTGCCAGCAGCTCCAACTCTGGGGCCAACGTCCTGACTTTC	TRBV7-6	TRBJ2-6	NA	many
CASSLGASGRGVTQYF	TGCGCCAGCAGCTTGGGGGCTAGCGGGAGAGGTGTTACCCAGTACTTC	TRBV5-1	TRBJ2-5	TRBD2	NA
CASSLMRGGNTEAFF	TGTGCCAGCAGCTTAATGCGGGGGGGGAACACTGAAGCTTTCTTT	TRBV7-3	TRBJ1-1	NA	many
CASSPRDRELFF	TGTGCCAGTAGCCCTAGGGACAGGGAGCTGTTTTTT	TRBV19	TRBJ2-2	NA	NA
CASSYDRASGGAGADTQYF	TGTGCCAGCAGTTACGACAGGGCTAGCGGGGGGGCGGGCGCAGATACGCAGTATTTT	TRBV6-6	TRBJ2-3	TRBD2	NA
CASSENNNEKLFF	TGTGCCAGCAGCGAAAATAATAATGAAAAACTGTTTTTT	TRBV5-4	TRBJ1-4	NA	many
CASSADRLSTDTQYF	TGTGCCAGCTCCGCGGACAGACTTTCCACAGATACGCAGTATTTT	TRBV18	TRBJ2-3	NA	NA
CASSLLGDRGRFNEQFF	TGTGCCAGCAGTTTACTGGGAGACAGGGGCCGCTTCAATGAGCAGTTCTTC	TRBV27	TRBJ2-1	TRBD1	many
CASSGQGAETGELFF	TGTGCCAGCAGTGGACAGGGGGCAGAGACCGGGGAGCTGTTTTTT	TRBV2	TRBJ2-2	TRBD1	many
CASSLTGAQYNEQFF	TGCGCCAGCAGCTTGACGGGGGCCCAATACAATGAGCAGTTCTTC	TRBV5-1	TRBJ2-1	NA	NA
CSAREVAGPRGTQYF	TGCAGCGCGCGAGAGGTAGCGGGCCCCCGGGGGACCCAGTACTTC	TRBV20-1	TRBJ2-5	TRBD2	NA
CATSDAGTSGGELFF	TGTGCCACCAGTGATGCCGGGACTAGCGGGGGGGAGCTGTTTTTT	TRBV24-1	TRBJ2-2	TRBD2	NA
CASSLGLVSSYNEQFF	TGTGCCAGCAGCTTAGGACTAGTCAGTTCCTACAATGAGCAGTTCTTC	TRBV11-2	TRBJ2-1	NA	many
CASSGGTGHTEAFF	TGTGCCAGCAGCGGGGGGACAGGGCACACTGAAGCTTTCTTT	TRBV7-6	TRBJ1-1	TRBD1	many
CASSPGDYEQYF	TGTGCCAGCAGTCCAGGTGACTACGAGCAGTACTTC	TRBV12-3/TRBV12-4	TRBJ2-7	NA	many
CASSPPPSYEQYF	TGTGCCAGCAGTCCCCCCCCCTCCTACGAGCAGTACTTC	TRBV28	TRBJ2-7	NA	many
CSALATTGRNYNEQFF	TGCAGTGCGCTTGCCACTACAGGGAGGAATTACAATGAGCAGTTCTTC	TRBV20-1	TRBJ2-1	NA	many
CASSQKDLRAGNIQYF	TGTGCCAGCAGCCAAAAGGACCTCAGGGCAGGAAACATTCAGTACTTC	TRBV3-1	TRBJ2-4	NA	many
CASSSPDRVNGYTF	TGTGCCAGCAGTTCCCCGGACAGGGTAAATGGCTACACCTTC	TRBV6-6	TRBJ1-2	TRBD1	few
CASSFWDSGQGEQYF	TGTGCCAGCAGTTTCTGGGACAGCGGGCAAGGAGAGCAGTACTTC	TRBV28	TRBJ2-7	NA	many
CASSIVVGESGYTF	TGTGCCAGTAGTATTGTCGTCGGGGAGAGTGGCTACACCTTC	TRBV19	TRBJ1-2	NA	few
CASSLLLRGGNEQFF	TGTGCCAGCAGTTTACTCCTCCGGGGCGGCAATGAGCAGTTCTTC	TRBV12-3/TRBV12-4	TRBJ2-1	NA	NA
CASSQGNRVDSNQPQHF	TGTGCCAGCAGCCAAGGAAACAGGGTCGACAGCAATCAGCCCCAGCATTTT	TRBV3-1	TRBJ1-5	NA	NA
CASSTRDRAVDGELFF	TGTGCCAGCAGCACCCGGGACAGGGCCGTCGACGGGGAGCTGTTTTTT	TRBV28	TRBJ2-2	TRBD1	many
CASSDYGYTF	TGTGCCAGCAGTGACTATGGCTACACCTTC	TRBV2	TRBJ1-2	NA	few
CSASDRGSTDTQYF	TGCAGTGCTAGCGACAGGGGGTCCACAGATACGCAGTATTTT	TRBV20-1	TRBJ2-3	TRBD1	few
CASSLVLAGGAGSYNEQFF	TGTGCCAGCAGCTTAGTGTTAGCGGGTGGGGCGGGGTCCTACAATGAGCAGTTCTTC	TRBV7-3	TRBJ2-1	TRBD2	many
CASSHNLAGGAGADTQYF	TGTGCCAGCAGCCATAATTTAGCGGGAGGCGCAGGGGCAGATACGCAGTATTTT	TRBV6-1	TRBJ2-3	TRBD2	many
CASSEETGVYGYTF	TGTGCCAGCAGCGAGGAAACAGGGGTCTATGGCTACACCTTC	TRBV9	TRBJ1-2	TRBD1	many
CASSLRDRYEQFF	TGTGCCAGCAGCTTGAGGGATCGCTATGAGCAGTTCTTC	TRBV11-3	TRBJ2-1	NA	NA
CASNPSAGGGVETQYF	TGTGCCAGCAATCCATCAGCGGGAGGGGGCGTAGAGACCCAGTACTTC	TRBV28	TRBJ2-5	TRBD2	many
CSALKGGPSTEAFF	TGCAGTGCCCTCAAGGGAGGGCCAAGCACTGAAGCTTTCTTT	TRBV20-1	TRBJ1-1	NA	few
CASSGGATEETQYF	TGTGCCAGCTCCGGGGGGGCTACCGAAGAGACCCAGTACTTC	TRBV18	TRBJ2-5	TRBD2	NA
CASSLIGSNQPQHF	TGTGCCAGCAGTTTGATAGGGAGCAATCAGCCCCAGCATTTT	TRBV28	TRBJ1-5	NA	many
CASSKIPGQGASDTQYF	TGTGCCAGTAGTAAAATACCGGGACAGGGGGCTTCAGATACGCAGTATTTT	TRBV19	TRBJ2-3	TRBD1	many
CAIRTVENEQFF	TGTGCCATCAGGACCGTTGAGAATGAGCAGTTCTTC	TRBV10-3	TRBJ2-1	NA	many